The text below deals with one T cell receptor beta chain. The antigen remains unidentified. CDR1 is SGHNT, CDR2 YYREEE, per germline (reference sequence). CDR3 size: 14 residues. J lost 6 bases, V lost 3 bases, and 6 bases had no gene match. The table came from immunoSEQ multiplex PCR; TCRdb's copy has only in-frame clones and leaves some out. The data show 45,000 to 60,000 clones, 86% seen once. The data belong to a study of T cell responses to AZD1222 COVID-19 vaccine. Overall study results and limits: Sampling that yielded the repertoires occurred only after the peak T cell response.

The chain joins TRBV5-4 to TRBJ1-3; 7 bases agree with TRBD1. The TCR sequence derives from an adult in good health. Sequenced material: peripheral blood, taken on day 0 of AZD1222 vaccination. The CDR3 region has the DNA TGTGCCAGCAGCTCTAGAGGGACAGCAAACACCATATATTTT. Amino acids: CASSSRGTANTIYF.